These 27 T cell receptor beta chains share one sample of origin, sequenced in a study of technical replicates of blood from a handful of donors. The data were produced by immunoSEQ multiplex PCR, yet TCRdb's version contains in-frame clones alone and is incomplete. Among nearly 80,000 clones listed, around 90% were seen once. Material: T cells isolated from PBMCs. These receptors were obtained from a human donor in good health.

The CDR3 loop is CASSVRDTFYEQYF. In DNA, the CDR3 is TGTGCCAGTAGTGTCCGGGACACTTTCTACGAGCAGTACTTC. The genes are TRBV19 and TRBJ2-7; D perhaps matches TRBD1 (6 bases). This CDR3 has 14 amino acids. V was pared by 5 bases and J by 3 bases, with 14 bases between. Germline-derived CDR1 and CDR2 are LNHDA and SQIVND (reference sequence).

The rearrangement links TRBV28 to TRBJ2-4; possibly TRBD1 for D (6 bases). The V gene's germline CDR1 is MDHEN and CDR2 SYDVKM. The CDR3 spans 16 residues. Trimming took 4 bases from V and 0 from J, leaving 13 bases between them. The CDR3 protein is CASSSYRELAKNIQYF. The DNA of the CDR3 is TGTGCCAGCAGTTCTTACAGGGAACTAGCCAAAAACATTCAGTACTTC. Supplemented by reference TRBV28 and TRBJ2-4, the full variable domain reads DVKVTQSSRYLVKRTGEKVFLECVQDMDHENMFWYRQDPGLGLRLIYFSYDVKMKEKGDIPEGYSVSREKKERFSLILESASTNQTSMYLCASSSYRELAKNIQYFGAGTRLSVL.

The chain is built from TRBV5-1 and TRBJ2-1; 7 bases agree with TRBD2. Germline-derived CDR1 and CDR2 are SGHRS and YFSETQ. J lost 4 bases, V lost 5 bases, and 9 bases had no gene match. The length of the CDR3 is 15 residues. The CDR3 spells CASSLRYGRYNEQFF. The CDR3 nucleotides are TGCGCCAGCAGTTTGAGGTACGGGAGGTACAATGAGCAGTTCTTC.

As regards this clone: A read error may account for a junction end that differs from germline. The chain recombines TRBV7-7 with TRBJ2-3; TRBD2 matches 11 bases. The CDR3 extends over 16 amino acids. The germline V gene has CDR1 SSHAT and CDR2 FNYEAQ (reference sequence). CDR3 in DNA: TGTGCTAGCAGCATAGGACTAGCGGGTAGCAGGGATACGCAGTATTTT. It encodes CASSIGLAGSRDTQYF.

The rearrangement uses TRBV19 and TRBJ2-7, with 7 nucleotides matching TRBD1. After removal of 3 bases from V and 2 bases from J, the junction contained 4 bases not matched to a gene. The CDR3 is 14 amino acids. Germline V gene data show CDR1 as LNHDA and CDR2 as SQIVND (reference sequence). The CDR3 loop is CASSIGTAAYEQYF. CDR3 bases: TGTGCCAGTAGTATTGGGACAGCAGCCTACGAGCAGTACTTC.

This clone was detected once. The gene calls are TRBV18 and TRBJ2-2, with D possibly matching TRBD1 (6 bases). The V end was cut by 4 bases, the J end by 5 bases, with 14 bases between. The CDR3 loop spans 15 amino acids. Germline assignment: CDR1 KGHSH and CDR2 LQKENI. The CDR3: CASSRTDDLTGELFF. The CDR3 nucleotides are TGTGCCAGCTCACGGACAGACGATCTGACCGGGGAGCTGTTTTTT.

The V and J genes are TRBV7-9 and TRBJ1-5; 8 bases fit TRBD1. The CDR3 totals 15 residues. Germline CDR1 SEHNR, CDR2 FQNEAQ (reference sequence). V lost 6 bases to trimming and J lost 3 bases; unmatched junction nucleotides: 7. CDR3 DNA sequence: TGTGCCAGCAGTTTTGGACAGGGTCACAATCAGCCCCAGCATTTT. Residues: CASSFGQGHNQPQHF. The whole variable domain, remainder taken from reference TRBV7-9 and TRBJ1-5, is DTGVSQNPRHKITKRGQNVTFRCDPISEHNRLYWYRQTLGQGPEFLTYFQNEAQLEKSRLLSDRFSAERPKGSFSTLEIQRTEQGDSAMYLCASSFGQGHNQPQHFGDGTRLSIL.

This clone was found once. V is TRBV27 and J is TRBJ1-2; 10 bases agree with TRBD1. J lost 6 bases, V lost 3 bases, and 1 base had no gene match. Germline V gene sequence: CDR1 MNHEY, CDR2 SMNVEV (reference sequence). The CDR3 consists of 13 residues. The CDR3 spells CASSLGTGDGYTF. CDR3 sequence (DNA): TGTGCCAGCAGTTTGGGGACAGGGGATGGCTACACCTTC.

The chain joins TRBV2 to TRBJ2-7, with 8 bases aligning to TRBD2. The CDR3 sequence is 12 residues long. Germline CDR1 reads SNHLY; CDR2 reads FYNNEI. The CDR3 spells CRGGLSPYEQYF. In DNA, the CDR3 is TGTCGGGGGGGTCTCTCCCCCTACGAGCAGTACTTC.

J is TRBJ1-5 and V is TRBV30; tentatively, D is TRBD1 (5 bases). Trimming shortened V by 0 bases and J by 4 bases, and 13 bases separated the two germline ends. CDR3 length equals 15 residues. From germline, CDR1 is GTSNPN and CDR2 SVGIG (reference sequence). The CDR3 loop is CAWSVSGGFNQPQHF. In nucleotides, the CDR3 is TGTGCCTGGAGTGTATCGGGGGGTTTTAATCAGCCCCAGCATTTT.

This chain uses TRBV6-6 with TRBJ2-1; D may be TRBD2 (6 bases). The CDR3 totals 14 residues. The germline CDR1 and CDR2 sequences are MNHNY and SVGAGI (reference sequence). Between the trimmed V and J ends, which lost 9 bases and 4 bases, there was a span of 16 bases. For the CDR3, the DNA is TGTGCCAGTCGCCCCAGCAGCGGGTACAATGAGCAGTTCTTC. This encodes CASRPSSGYNEQFF.

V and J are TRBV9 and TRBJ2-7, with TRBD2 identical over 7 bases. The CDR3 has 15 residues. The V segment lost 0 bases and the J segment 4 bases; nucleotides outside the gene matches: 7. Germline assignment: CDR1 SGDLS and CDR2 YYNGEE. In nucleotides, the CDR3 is TGTGCCAGCAGCGTAGCGGGAGGCCCGGGTTACGAGCAGTACTTC. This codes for CASSVAGGPGYEQYF. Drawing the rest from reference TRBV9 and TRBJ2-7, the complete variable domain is DSGVTQTPKHLITATGQRVTLRCSPRSGDLSVYWYQQSLDQGLQFLIQYYNGEERAKGNILERFSAQQFPDLHSELNLSSLELGDSALYFCASSVAGGPGYEQYFGPGTRLTVT.

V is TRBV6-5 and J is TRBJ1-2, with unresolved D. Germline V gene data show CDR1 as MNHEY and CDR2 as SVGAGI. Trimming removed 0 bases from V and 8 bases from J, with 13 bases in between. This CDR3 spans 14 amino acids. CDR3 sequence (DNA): TGTGCCAGCAGTTACTCAGGCGGAATGAGGGGCTACACCTTC. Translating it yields CASSYSGGMRGYTF.

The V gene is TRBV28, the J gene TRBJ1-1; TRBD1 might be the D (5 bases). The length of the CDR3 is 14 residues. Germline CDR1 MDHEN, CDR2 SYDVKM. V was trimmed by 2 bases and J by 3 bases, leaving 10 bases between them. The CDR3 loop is CASSLGGMYTEAFF. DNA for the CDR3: TGTGCCAGCAGTTTAGGGGGGATGTACACTGAAGCTTTCTTT.

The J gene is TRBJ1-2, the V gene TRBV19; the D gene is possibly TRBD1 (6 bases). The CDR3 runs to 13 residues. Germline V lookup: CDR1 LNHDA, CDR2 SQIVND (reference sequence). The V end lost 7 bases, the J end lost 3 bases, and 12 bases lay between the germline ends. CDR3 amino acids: CASKDRFDYGYTF. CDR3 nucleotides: TGTGCCAGTAAAGACAGGTTTGACTATGGCTACACCTTC.

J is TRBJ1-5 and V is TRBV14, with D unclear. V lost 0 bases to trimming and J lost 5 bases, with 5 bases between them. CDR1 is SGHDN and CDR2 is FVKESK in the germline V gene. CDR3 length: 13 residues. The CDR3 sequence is CASSQDPDQPQHF. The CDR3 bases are TGTGCCAGCAGCCAAGATCCTGATCAGCCCCAGCATTTT.

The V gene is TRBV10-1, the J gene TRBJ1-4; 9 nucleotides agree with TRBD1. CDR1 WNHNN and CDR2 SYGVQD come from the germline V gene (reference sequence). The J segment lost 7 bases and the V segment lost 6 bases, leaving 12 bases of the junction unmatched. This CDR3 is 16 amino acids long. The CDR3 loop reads CASSSRPEDRGEKLFF. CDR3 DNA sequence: TGCGCCAGCAGCTCCCGACCAGAGGACAGGGGTGAAAAACTGTTTTTT.

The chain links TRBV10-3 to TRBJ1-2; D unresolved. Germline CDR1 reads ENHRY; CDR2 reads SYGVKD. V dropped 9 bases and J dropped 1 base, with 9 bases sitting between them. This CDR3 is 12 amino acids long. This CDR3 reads CAISGDNYGYTF. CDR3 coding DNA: TGTGCCATTTCCGGAGATAACTATGGCTACACCTTC.

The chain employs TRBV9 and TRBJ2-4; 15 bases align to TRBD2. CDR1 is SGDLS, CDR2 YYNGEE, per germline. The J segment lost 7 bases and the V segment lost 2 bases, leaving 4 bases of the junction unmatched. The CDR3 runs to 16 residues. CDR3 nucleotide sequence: TGTGCCAGCAGCGTGGGACTAGCGGGAGGAGTTAACATTCAGTACTTC. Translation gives CASSVGLAGGVNIQYF.

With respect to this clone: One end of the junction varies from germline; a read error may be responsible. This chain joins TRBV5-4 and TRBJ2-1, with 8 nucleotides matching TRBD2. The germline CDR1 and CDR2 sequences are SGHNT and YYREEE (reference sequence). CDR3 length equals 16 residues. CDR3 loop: CASTLGMGLEGNEQFF. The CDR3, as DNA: TGTGCCAGCACCTTGGGAATGGGACTAGAGGGCAATGAGCAGTTCTTC.

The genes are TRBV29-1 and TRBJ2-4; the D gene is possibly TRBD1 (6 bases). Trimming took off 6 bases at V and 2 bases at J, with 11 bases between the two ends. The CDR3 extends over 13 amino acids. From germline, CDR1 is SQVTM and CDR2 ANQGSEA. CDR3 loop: CSVNTGSKNIQYF. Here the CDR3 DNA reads TGCAGCGTAAATACAGGGTCCAAAAACATTCAGTACTTC.

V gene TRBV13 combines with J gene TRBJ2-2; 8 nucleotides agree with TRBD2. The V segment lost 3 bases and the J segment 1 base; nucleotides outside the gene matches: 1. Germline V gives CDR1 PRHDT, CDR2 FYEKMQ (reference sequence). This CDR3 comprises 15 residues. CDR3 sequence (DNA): TGTGCCAGCAGCTTTCTAGCGGGGAACACCGGGGAGCTGTTTTTT. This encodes CASSFLAGNTGELFF.

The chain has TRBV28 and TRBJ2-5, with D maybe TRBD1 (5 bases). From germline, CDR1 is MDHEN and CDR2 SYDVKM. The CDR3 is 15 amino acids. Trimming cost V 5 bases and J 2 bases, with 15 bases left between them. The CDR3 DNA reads TGTGCCAGCAGTCCGGGCGACAGAGATCAAGAGACCCAGTACTTC. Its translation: CASSPGDRDQETQYF.

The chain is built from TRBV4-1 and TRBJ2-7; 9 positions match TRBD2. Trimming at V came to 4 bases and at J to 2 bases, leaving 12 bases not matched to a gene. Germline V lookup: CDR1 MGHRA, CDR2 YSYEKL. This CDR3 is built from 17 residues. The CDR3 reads CASSLHLSGSTAYEQYF. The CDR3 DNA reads TGCGCCAGCAGCCTTCACCTTAGCGGGAGTACCGCCTACGAGCAGTACTTC.

CDR3 sequence (DNA): TGTGCCAGCAGTCCTTCGGGACAGGGGAATCAGCCCCAGCATTTT. Translating gives CASSPSGQGNQPQHF. The chain links TRBV6-5 to TRBJ1-5; 10 nucleotides match TRBD1. V shed 5 bases, J shed 4 bases, and the junction held 5 bases outside the gene matches. The CDR3 is 15 residues long. Germline CDR1 is MNHEY and CDR2 is SVGAGI.

The CDR3 bases are TGCGCCAGCAGCTTGGCCGGGACAGGGGAAGCCAAAAACATTCAGTACTTC. Translating gives CASSLAGTGEAKNIQYF. The chain has TRBV5-1 and TRBJ2-4, with 10 nucleotides matching TRBD1. This CDR3 is 17 amino acids long. CDR1 SGHRS and CDR2 YFSETQ come from the germline V gene. The trim removed 0 bases at V and 0 bases at J, leaving 3 bases unmatched.

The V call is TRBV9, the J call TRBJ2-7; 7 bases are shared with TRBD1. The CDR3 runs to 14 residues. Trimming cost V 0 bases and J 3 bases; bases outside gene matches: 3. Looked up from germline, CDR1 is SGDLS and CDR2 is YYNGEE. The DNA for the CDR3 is TGTGCCAGCAGCGTAGGAGGACAGGACTACGAGCAGTACTTC. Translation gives CASSVGGQDYEQYF.